The TCR beta chain described here comes from a study of blood T cell repertoires in COVID-19. Whole-study context: Acute and convalescent COVID-19 specimens originated in the United States, Italy and Spain. Sources were T cells, B-cell-depleted T cells, or PBMCs; the material itself was cDNA or gDNA.

Sequenced by immunoSEQ multiplex PCR; TCRdb stores in-frame clones only, minus some. The table has 50,000 or so clones, 86% seen once; the top ten hold 25% to 30%. Trimming left V 1 base short and J 5 bases short, with 11 bases between. This CDR3 has 14 amino acids. Germline CDR1 reads MNHNS; CDR2 reads SASEGT. The chain has TRBV6-1 and TRBJ1-2; D gene ambiguous. The material sequenced was peripheral blood. The receptor was derived from a human donor in a cohort sampled during active COVID-19. The CDR3 sequence: CASSEDRSPYGYTF. CDR3 bases: TGTGCCAGCAGTGAAGATAGATCCCCATATGGCTACACCTTC.